This entry concerns a single T cell receptor beta chain. This record comes from a study of blood T cell repertoires in COVID-19. Across the whole study: Donors in the United States, Italy and Spain gave samples during acute or convalescent COVID-19. Sources were T cells, B-cell-depleted T cells, or PBMCs; the material itself was cDNA or gDNA.

In the original processing: Reference gene primer amplification gave estimated nucleated cell counts. The protocol was immunoSEQ multiplex PCR, while the TCRdb copy is restricted to in-frame clones and leaves out a portion. V, J and clone size are taken as reported in that table, and D and trimming were inferred from the DNA itself. The sample contains approximately 670,000 clones, 80% to 90% of which appear only once. Germline lookup yields CDR1 LNHNV and CDR2 YYDKDF (reference sequence). This CDR3 is built from 17 residues. Trimming stripped 5 bases from V and 1 base from J, with 21 bases between. The specimen was peripheral blood. The TCR originated in a woman between 18 and 29 years old with acute or convalescent COVID-19. The chain links TRBV15 to TRBJ2-7, with D possibly TRBD2 on 6 matching bases. The CDR3 bases are TGTGCCACCAGCCTCGATCCCCGCGCAGGGACTTCCTACGAGCAGTACTTC. The encoded protein is CATSLDPRAGTSYEQYF.